This TCR beta chain is drawn from a study of CXCR3-negative and CXCR3-positive naive CD8 T cells. Researchers prepared the TRB cDNA libraries using 5' RACE with UMI labels. TCRdb reworked the 5' RACE reads into one entry per CDR3 protein, no DNA. The data include 3,500 or so distinct CDR3 sequences; the top ten clones carry under 2%. CDR3 length: 15 amino acids. Germline CDR1 is SQVTM and CDR2 is ANQGSEA. The chain uses TRBV29-1 and TRBJ2-2; TCRdb's assignment of TRBD1 cannot be checked, as there is no DNA. Sequenced input: naive CXCR3- CD8+ T cells from blood. The subset: CD45RO-CCR7+CD27+CD95- naive CD8+ T cells lacking CXCR3 (TNR3-). The TCR comes from a human donor in good health. Some clones in this sample may be carry-over from other donors' samples. The chain's CDR3 is CSVQLGTANTGELFF.